These 4 T cell receptor beta chains were sequenced from one sample in a study of blood T cell repertoires in COVID-19. Using immunoSEQ multiplex PCR, the repertoire was profiled, and TCRdb retains in-frame clones only, with some absent. Here the sample spans fewer than 75,000 clones, roughly 79% being singletons. The specimen sequenced was peripheral blood. The receptors derive from a man between 60 and 70 years old with acute or convalescent COVID-19.

Here the CDR3 reads CASSFDGGWVSPLHF. The CDR3 nucleotides are TGTGCCAGCAGCTTCGACGGGGGGTGGGTTTCACCCCTCCACTTT. V gene TRBV11-2 combines with J gene TRBJ1-6, with D perhaps matching TRBD1 (5 bases). V lost 3 bases and J 9 bases, leaving 15 bases between the germline ends. The V gene's germline CDR1 is SGHAT and CDR2 FQNNGV. The CDR3 is 15 amino acids.

CDR3 loop: CASSLDLAGATDTQYF. The CDR3 DNA follows: TGTGCCAGCAGCTTAGATCTAGCGGGGGCCACAGATACGCAGTATTTT. The rearrangement links TRBV7-9 to TRBJ2-3; 10 nucleotides align to TRBD2. Germline lookup yields CDR1 SEHNR and CDR2 FQNEAQ (reference sequence). V shed 1 base and J 2 bases; nucleotides not matched to a gene: 3. The CDR3 runs 16 residues.

This chain uses TRBV27 with TRBJ1-5; 11 positions agree with TRBD1. The CDR3 has 15 amino acids. The ends lost 4 bases at V and 2 bases at J; junction bases unmatched: 1. CDR1 is MNHEY, CDR2 SMNVEV, per germline (reference sequence). CDR3 DNA sequence: TGTGCCAGCAGTTCGGGACAGGGGGGCAATCAGCCCCAGCATTTT. It translates to CASSSGQGGNQPQHF.

V and J are TRBV6-5 and TRBJ1-4, with no clear D. The CDR3 contains 15 residues. Trimming cost V 10 bases and J 4 bases, with 19 bases left between them. Germline values: CDR1 MNHEY, CDR2 SVGAGI. The DNA for the CDR3 is TGTGCCACACGACGCCCCGGGAACGATAATGAAAAACTGTTTTTT. This translates into CATRRPGNDNEKLFF.